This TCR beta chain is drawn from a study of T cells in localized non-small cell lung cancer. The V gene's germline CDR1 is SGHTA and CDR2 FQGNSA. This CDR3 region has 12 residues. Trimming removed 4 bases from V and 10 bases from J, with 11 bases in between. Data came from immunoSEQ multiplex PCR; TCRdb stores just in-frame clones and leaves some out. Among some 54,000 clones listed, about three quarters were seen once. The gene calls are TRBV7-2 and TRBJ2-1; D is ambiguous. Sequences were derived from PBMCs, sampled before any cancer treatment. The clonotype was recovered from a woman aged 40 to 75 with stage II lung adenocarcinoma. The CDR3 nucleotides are TGTGCCAGCAGCTCCGGACCGGAGGAGCAGTTCTTC. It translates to CASSSGPEEQFF.